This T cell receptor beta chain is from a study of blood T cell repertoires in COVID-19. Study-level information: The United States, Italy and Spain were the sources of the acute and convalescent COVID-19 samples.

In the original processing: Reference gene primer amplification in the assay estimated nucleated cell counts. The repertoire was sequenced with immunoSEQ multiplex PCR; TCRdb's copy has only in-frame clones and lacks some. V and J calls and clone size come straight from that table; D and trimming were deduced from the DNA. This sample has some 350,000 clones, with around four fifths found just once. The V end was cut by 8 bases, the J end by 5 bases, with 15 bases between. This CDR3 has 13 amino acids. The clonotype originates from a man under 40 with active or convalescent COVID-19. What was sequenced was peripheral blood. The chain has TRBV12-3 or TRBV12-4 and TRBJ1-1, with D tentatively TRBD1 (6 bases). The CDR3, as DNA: TGTGCCAGCGGAGTACAGGGATATACTGAAGCTTTCTTT. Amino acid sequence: CASGVQGYTEAFF.